One sample yielded the 5 T cell receptor beta chains listed below, sequenced in a study of blood T cell repertoires in COVID-19. Profiled with immunoSEQ multiplex PCR; TCRdb holds only in-frame clones, not every one. The sample holds about 240,000 clones, approximately 80% seen once. The sequencing input was peripheral blood. These receptors were collected from an elderly woman with acute or convalescent COVID-19.

The CDR3 nucleotides read TGTGCCAGCAGTCCCCGGGTCCAAAATTCACCCCTCCACTTT. It is translated as CASSPRVQNSPLHF. V gene TRBV28 combines with J gene TRBJ1-6; no definite D call. The CDR3 totals 14 residues. The ends were cut back, 5 bases at V and 7 bases at J, with 12 bases in the middle. CDR1 is MDHEN and CDR2 is SYDVKM in the germline V gene.

This clone has just a few counts. V is TRBV3-1 (or the pseudogene TRBV3-2) and J is TRBJ1-2; possibly TRBD1 for D (6 bases). Trimming removed 5 bases from V and 4 bases from J, with 14 bases in between. Germline assignment: CDR1 LGHDT and CDR2 YNNKEL (reference sequence). This CDR3 contains 14 residues. The CDR3: CASSAPSGAYGYTF. Written as DNA, the CDR3 is TGTGCCAGCAGCGCACCTTCAGGGGCCTATGGCTACACCTTC.

The chain combines TRBV5-1 with TRBJ2-3, with 8 nucleotides matching TRBD1. Trimming cost V 3 bases and J 2 bases; bases outside gene matches: 2. CDR3 size: 14 residues. Per the germline V gene, CDR1 is SGHRS and CDR2 is YFSETQ. CDR3 in amino acids: CASSWGQVTDTQYF. As DNA, the CDR3 is TGCGCCAGCAGCTGGGGACAGGTCACAGATACGCAGTATTTT.

The rearrangement uses TRBV7-3 and TRBJ2-2; 9 bases map to TRBD1. Trimming took 3 bases from V and 6 from J; bases not matched to a gene: 5. The germline CDR1 and CDR2 sequences are SGHTA and FQGTGA. This CDR3 spans 15 amino acids. In nucleotides, the CDR3 is TGTGCCAGCAGCTTTTTGGGGACAGGGCCCGGGGAGCTGTTTTTT. Translated, it gives CASSFLGTGPGELFF.

The chain couples TRBV13 to TRBJ2-2, with D possibly TRBD1 on 6 matching bases. The germline CDR1 and CDR2 sequences are PRHDT and FYEKMQ (reference sequence). The CDR3 is made up of 14 amino acids. Trimming removed 7 bases at V and 6 bases at J, with 15 bases between. CDR3 bases: TGTGCCAGCAAAGGGGGTGCCTTCCCCGGGGAGCTGTTTTTT. As protein: CASKGGAFPGELFF.